This T cell receptor (beta chain) stems from a study of cytomegalovirus exposure and HLA in healthy donors. Notes on the study in general: Several of the most significant clusters appeared, in a later analysis, to be linked to common viral pathogens.

13 Jbeta primers and 60 Vbeta primers were used for the PCR. Profiling relied on immunoSEQ multiplex PCR, and the TCRdb table lists in-frame clones only, not all of them. The table has around 230,000 clones, roughly 73% seen once. The V gene's germline CDR1 is MGHRA and CDR2 YSYEKL. This CDR3 is built from 15 residues. V shed 0 bases and J shed 9 bases, with 18 bases lying between them. About this clone: The antigen is not known.

The chain recombines TRBV4-1 with TRBJ2-7, with D possibly matching TRBD2 (5 bases). The origin of this receptor is a boy between 5 and 17 years old in good health and CMV-seronegative. Sequenced: PBMCs. The CDR3 bases are TGCGCCAGCAGCCAAGATAGCCTAGGAGGTGTGGGGCAGTACTTC. This encodes CASSQDSLGGVGQYF.